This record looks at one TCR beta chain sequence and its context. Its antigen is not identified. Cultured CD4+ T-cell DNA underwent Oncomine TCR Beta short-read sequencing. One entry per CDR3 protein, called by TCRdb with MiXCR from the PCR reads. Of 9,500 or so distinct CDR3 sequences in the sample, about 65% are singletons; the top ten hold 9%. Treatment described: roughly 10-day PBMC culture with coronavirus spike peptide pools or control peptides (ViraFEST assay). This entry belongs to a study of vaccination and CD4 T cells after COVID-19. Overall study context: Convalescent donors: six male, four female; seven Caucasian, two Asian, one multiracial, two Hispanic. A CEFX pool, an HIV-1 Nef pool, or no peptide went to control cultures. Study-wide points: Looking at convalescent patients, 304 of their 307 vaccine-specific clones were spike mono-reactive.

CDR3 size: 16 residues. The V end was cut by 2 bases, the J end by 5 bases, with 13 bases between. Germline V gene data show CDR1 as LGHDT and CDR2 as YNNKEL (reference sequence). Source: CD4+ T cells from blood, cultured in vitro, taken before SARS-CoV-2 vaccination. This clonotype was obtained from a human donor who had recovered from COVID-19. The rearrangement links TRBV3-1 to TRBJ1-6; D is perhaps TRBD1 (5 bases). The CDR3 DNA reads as TGTGCCAGCAGCCAAAAAACGACAGTCAATAATTCACCCCTCCACTTT. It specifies CASSQKTTVNNSPLHF.